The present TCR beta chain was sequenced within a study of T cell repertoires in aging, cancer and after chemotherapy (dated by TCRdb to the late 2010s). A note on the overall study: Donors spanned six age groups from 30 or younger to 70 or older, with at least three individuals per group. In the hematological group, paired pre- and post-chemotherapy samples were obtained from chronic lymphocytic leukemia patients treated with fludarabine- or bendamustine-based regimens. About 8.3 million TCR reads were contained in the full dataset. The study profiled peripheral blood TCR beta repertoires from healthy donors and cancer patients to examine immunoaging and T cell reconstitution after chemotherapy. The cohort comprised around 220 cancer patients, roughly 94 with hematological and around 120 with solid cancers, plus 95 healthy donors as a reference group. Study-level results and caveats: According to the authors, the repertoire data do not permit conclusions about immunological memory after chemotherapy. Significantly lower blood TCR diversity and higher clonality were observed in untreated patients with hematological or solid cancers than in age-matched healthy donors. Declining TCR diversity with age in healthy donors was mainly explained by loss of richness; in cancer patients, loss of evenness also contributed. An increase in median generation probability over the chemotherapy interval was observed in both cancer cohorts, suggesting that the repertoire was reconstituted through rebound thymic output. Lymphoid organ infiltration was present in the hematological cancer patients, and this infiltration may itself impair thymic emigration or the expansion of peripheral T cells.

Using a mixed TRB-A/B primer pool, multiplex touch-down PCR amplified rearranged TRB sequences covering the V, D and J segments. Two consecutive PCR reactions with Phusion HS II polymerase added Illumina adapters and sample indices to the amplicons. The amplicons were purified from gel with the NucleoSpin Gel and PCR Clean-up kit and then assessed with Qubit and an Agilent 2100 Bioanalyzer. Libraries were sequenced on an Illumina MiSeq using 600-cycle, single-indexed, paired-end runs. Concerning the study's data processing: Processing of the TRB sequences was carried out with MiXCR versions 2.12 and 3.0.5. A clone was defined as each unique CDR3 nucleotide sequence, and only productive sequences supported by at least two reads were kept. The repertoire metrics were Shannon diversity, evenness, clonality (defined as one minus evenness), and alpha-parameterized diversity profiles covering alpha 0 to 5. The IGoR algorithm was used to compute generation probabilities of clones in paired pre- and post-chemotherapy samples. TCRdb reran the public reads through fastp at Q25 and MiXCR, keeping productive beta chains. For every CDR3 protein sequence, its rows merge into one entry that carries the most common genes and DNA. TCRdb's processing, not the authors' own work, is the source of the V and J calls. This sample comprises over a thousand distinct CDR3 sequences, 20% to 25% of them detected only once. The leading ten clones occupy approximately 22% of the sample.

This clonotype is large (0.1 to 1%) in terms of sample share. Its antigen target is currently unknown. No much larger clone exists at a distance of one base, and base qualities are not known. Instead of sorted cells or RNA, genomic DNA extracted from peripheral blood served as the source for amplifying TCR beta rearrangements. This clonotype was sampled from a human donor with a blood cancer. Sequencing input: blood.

The nucleotide sequence reads TGTGCCAGCAGTCCACCCAGGACAGCTACCGGCTATGGCTACACCTTC. The encoded protein is CASSPPRTATGYGYTF. The rearranged segments are TRBV6-5 and TRBJ1-2, with TRBD1 perhaps the D gene, on 6 matching bases. There are 16 amino acids in the CDR3, from cysteine to phenylalanine inclusive. Only the CDR3 DNA stays, 48 bases, in frame from base 1. V is clipped by 5 bases and J by 4 bases, and the sequence between their germline boundaries is 20 bases long. The germline V gene gives CDR1 as MNHEY and CDR2 as SVGAGI.